The source of this TCR beta chain is a study of pediatric ulcerative colitis. The V and J ends lost 2 bases and 4 bases respectively, with 17 bases between them. CDR3 length: 16 residues. Germline V CDR1 and CDR2: SEHNR, FQNEAQ (reference sequence). The assay was run at survey level. Each sample received Survey-level depth of up to 500,000 reads. The protocol was immunoSEQ multiplex PCR, while the TCRdb copy is restricted to in-frame clones and leaves out a portion. The sample carries more than 9,000 clones, 75% to 85% recorded once. Rectal tissue came from one to two pinch biopsies taken at colonoscopy. Notes on this clone: Its antigen is unknown.

General study findings and limits: This repertoire reflects total lymphocytes rather than subpopulations like regulatory T cells. Ulcerative colitis patients shared more blood-rectal clones than controls.

This clonotype was obtained from a girl under 18 who was a control in a study of pediatric ulcerative colitis. The chain links TRBV7-9 to TRBJ1-2, with a weak D call TRBD1 (5 bases). The specimen sequenced was gut tissue. CDR3 loop: CASSLRGPTRGYGYTF. CDR3 nucleotide sequence: TGTGCCAGCAGCTTAAGGGGCCCGACCCGTGGCTATGGCTACACCTTC.